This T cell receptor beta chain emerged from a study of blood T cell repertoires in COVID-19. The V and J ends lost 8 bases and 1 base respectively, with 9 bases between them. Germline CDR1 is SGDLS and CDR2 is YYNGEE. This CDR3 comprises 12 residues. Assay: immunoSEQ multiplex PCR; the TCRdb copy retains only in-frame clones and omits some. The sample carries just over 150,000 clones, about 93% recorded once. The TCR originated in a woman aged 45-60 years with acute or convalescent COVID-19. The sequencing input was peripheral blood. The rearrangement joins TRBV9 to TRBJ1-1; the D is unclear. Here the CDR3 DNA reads TGTGCCAGTTCTATGCAGAACACTGAAGCTTTCTTT. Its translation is CASSMQNTEAFF.